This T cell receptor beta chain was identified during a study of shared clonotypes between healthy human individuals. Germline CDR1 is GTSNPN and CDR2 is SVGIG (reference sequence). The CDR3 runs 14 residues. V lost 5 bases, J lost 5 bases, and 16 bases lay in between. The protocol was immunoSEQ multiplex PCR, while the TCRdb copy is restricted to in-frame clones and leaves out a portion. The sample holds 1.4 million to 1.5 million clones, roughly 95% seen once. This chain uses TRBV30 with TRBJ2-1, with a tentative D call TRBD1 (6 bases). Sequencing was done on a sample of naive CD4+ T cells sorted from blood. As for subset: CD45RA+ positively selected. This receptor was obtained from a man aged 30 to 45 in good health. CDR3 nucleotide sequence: TGTGCCTGGTCTCCCCCCGGGGACAACAATGAGCAGTTCTTC. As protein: CAWSPPGDNNEQFF.